The T cell receptor (beta chain) described here comes from a study of identical twins. V lost 5 bases to trimming and J lost 7 bases, with 12 bases between them. The CDR3 sequence is 13 residues long. Germline V gene data show CDR1 as MNHEY and CDR2 as SVGEGT. Donors uniformly comprised healthy Caucasians. As for this clonotype: Its cognate antigen is unknown.

The authors used template switching to add a universal primer site and gave cDNA unique molecular identifiers. TCRdb ran MiXCR on the 5' RACE reads and lists one entry per CDR3 protein. Of hundreds of thousands of distinct CDR3 sequences in the sample, around 8.6% were seen once. Study-wide results and limits: Carriage of fewer insertions was seen in abundant cord blood beta clonotypes, whereas memory repertoires showed none.

These same records also appear under a second study, on yellow fever vaccine responses in identical twins. As that report states: Reports say the vaccine T cell response in twins looked partly convergent and partly personalized.

The sample comprised PBMCs. This receptor was obtained from a woman between 18 and 29 years old in good health. The V call is TRBV6-2 or TRBV6-3, the J call TRBJ1-5; D uncertain. CDR3 residues: CASSHSGSQPQHF. In DNA, the CDR3 is TGTGCCAGCAGTCATAGCGGATCGCAGCCCCAGCATTTT.